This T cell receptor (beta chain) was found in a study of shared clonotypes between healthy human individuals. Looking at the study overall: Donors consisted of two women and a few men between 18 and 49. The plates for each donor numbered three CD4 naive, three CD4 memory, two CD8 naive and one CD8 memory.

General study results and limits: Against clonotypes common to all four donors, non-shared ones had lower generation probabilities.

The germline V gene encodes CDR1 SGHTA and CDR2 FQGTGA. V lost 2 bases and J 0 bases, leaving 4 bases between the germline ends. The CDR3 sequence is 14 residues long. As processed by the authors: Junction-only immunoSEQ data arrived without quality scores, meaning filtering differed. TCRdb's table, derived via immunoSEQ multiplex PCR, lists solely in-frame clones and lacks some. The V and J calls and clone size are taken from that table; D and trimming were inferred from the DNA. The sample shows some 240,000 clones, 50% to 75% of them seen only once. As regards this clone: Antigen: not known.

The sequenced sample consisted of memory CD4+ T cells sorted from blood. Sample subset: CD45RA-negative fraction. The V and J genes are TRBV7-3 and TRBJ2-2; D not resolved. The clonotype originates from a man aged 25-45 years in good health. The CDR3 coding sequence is TGTGCCAGCAGCTTAGGAGCGAACACCGGGGAGCTGTTTTTT. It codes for CASSLGANTGELFF.